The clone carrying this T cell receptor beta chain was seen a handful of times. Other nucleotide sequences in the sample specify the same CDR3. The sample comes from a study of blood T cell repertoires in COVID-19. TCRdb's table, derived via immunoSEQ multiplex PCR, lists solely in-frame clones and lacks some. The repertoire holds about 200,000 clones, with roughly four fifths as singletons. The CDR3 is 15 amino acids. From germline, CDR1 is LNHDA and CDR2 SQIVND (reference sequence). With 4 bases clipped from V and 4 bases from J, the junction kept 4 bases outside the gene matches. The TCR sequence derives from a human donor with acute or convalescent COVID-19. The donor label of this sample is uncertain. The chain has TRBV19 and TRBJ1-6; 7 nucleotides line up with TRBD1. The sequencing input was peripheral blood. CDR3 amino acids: CASSTGTAYNSPLHF. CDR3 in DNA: TGTGCCAGTAGTACAGGGACAGCATATAATTCACCCCTCCACTTT.